This is a list of T cell receptor beta chains from one sample in a study of a mutant IDH1 vaccine in newly diagnosed glioma. Sequencing was performed with immunoSEQ multiplex PCR; in TCRdb, only in-frame clones are kept and a portion is missing. Of some 48,000 clones listed, roughly 84% were seen once; the top ten hold less than 7.5%. The antigens for these receptors are not known. The specimen comprised PBMCs, sampled from a glioma patient whose treatment included an IDH1 peptide vaccine. The receptor set was obtained from a middle-aged man with glioma. Each CDR3 is given with its conserved first and last residue. The D gene is left open where the match is weak. Size is stated for part of the rows, as once, few or many counts, or as a class when the clone is expanded.

V: TRBV10-1
size: few
D: NA
J: TRBJ2-7
DNA: TGCGCCAGCAGTGAGGAGGCTGGCTACGAGCAGTACTTC
CDR3: CASSEEAGYEQYF

V: TRBV10-1
size: few
D: TRBD1
J: TRBJ1-1
DNA: TGCGCCAGCAGTGCGGGACAGGGTGACACTGAAGCTTTCTTT
CDR3: CASSAGQGDTEAFF

V: TRBV19
size: once
D: NA
J: TRBJ2-3
DNA: TGTGCCAGCAGTCTTCGGGGCACAGATACGCAGTATTTT
CDR3: CASSLRGTDTQYF

V: TRBV2
size: NA
D: NA
J: TRBJ2-3
DNA: TGTGCCAGCAATTGGGGGGGGGCCACAGATACGCAGTATTTT
CDR3: CASNWGGATDTQYF

V: TRBV6-4
size: NA
D: NA
J: TRBJ2-2
DNA: TGTGCCAGCAGTGAATTCCCGGTCGGGGAGCTGTTTTTT
CDR3: CASSEFPVGELFF

V: TRBV27
size: NA
D: NA
J: TRBJ2-2
DNA: TGTGCCAGCAGTCCCCTACAAGCGGCGGAGGCAAGAAGCGGGGAGCTGTTTTTT
CDR3: CASSPLQAAEARSGELFF

V: TRBV12-5
size: NA
D: TRBD1
J: TRBJ2-5
DNA: TGTGCTAGTGGTCTAGGGACAGGCCCTGGGGAGACCCAGTACTTC
CDR3: CASGLGTGPGETQYF

V: TRBV18
size: NA
D: NA
J: TRBJ2-6
DNA: TGTGCCAGCTCTCTCGAAAACTCTGGGGCCAACGTCCTGACTTTC
CDR3: CASSLENSGANVLTF

V: TRBV5-4
size: once
D: TRBD2
J: TRBJ2-3
DNA: TGTGCCAGCAGCTTATCGACTAGCGGGGGGGACGGGTTGGTAGATACGCAGTATTTT
CDR3: CASSLSTSGGDGLVDTQYF

V: TRBV5-4
size: NA
D: TRBD1
J: TRBJ1-1
DNA: TGTGCCAGCAGACGGACACAGGGGACTGAAGCTTTCTTT
CDR3: CASRRTQGTEAFF

V: TRBV18
size: NA
D: NA
J: TRBJ1-2
DNA: TGTGCCAGCTCAGGCTCGCAGGGGATTGGGAATGGCTACACCTTC
CDR3: CASSGSQGIGNGYTF

V: TRBV4-1
size: once
D: TRBD1
J: TRBJ2-7
DNA: TGCGCCAGCAGCCAACGACAGGGGGTAGGGTACGAGCAGTACTTC
CDR3: CASSQRQGVGYEQYF

V: TRBV4-2
size: few
D: NA
J: TRBJ1-1
DNA: TGTGCCAGCAGCCAAGGATTGGAGGGAAGCACTGAAGCTTTCTTT
CDR3: CASSQGLEGSTEAFF

V: TRBV4-2
size: NA
D: NA
J: TRBJ1-1
DNA: TGTGCCAGCAGCCCTCAGCTAACAGGGAACACTGAAGCTTTCTTT
CDR3: CASSPQLTGNTEAFF

V: TRBV28
size: NA
D: NA
J: TRBJ1-3
DNA: TGTGCCAGCAGCCCGTTTGGGGCCACAGGAAACACCATATATTTT
CDR3: CASSPFGATGNTIYF

V: TRBV27
size: NA
D: TRBD1
J: TRBJ2-1
DNA: TGTGCCAGCAGCCAGGGACAGGGTTACAATGAGCAGTTCTTC
CDR3: CASSQGQGYNEQFF

V: TRBV2
size: NA
D: NA
J: TRBJ1-3
DNA: TGTGCCAGCAAACAGGACCCCTCTGGAAACACCATATATTTT
CDR3: CASKQDPSGNTIYF

V: TRBV5-6
size: NA
D: NA
J: TRBJ2-1
DNA: TGTGCCAGCAGCCGTGGTGTGGGCCACTACAATGAGCAGTTCTTC
CDR3: CASSRGVGHYNEQFF

V: TRBV19
size: NA
D: TRBD1
J: TRBJ1-2
DNA: TGTGCCAGTATAAGGCAGGGGGCGCTTTATGGCTACACCTTC
CDR3: CASIRQGALYGYTF

V: TRBV28
size: NA
D: NA
J: TRBJ2-7
DNA: TGTGCCAGCAGTCTCCGGTACTACGAGCAGTACTTC
CDR3: CASSLRYYEQYF

V: TRBV29-1
size: few
D: NA
J: TRBJ1-1
DNA: TGCAGCGTCGAGCCGACAGGAGTGAACACTGAAGCTTTCTTT
CDR3: CSVEPTGVNTEAFF

V: TRBV6-6
size: NA
D: TRBD1
J: TRBJ2-2
DNA: TGTGCCAGCAGTTACTCGACAGGGAGAACCGGGGAGCTGTTTTTT
CDR3: CASSYSTGRTGELFF

V: TRBV2
size: NA
D: NA
J: TRBJ2-1
DNA: TGTGCCAGCAGTGTGCACAATGAGCAGTTCTTC
CDR3: CASSVHNEQFF

V: TRBV27
size: few
D: TRBD1
J: TRBJ1-1
DNA: TGTGCCAGCAGTTACCTGGGACAGGGGCTCACTGAAGCTTTCTTT
CDR3: CASSYLGQGLTEAFF

V: TRBV6-1
size: once
D: NA
J: TRBJ1-5
DNA: TGTGCCAGCAGTGCGATAACCAATCAGCCCCAGCATTTT
CDR3: CASSAITNQPQHF

V: TRBV4-1
size: NA
D: TRBD1
J: TRBJ2-2
DNA: TGCGCCAGCAGCCATGCCCCTCCGGACAGGGGTTACACCGGGGAGCTGTTTTTT
CDR3: CASSHAPPDRGYTGELFF

V: TRBV6-5
size: NA
D: NA
J: TRBJ1-6
DNA: TGTGCCAGCACCCCGGGGCCTCTTTATAATTCACCCCTCCACTTT
CDR3: CASTPGPLYNSPLHF

V: TRBV6-1
size: NA
D: NA
J: TRBJ1-2
DNA: TGTGCCATCAGTCAGAGGGACGCTGTTGGCTACACCTTC
CDR3: CAISQRDAVGYTF

V: TRBV6-5
size: NA
D: NA
J: TRBJ1-2
DNA: TGTGCCAGCAGTCCAGACAGGATTAACTATGGCTACACCTTC
CDR3: CASSPDRINYGYTF

V: TRBV9
size: NA
D: TRBD1
J: TRBJ1-3
DNA: TGTGCCAGCAGCGTAGTTTCGGGACAGGGGGACCCTTTATATTTT
CDR3: CASSVVSGQGDPLYF

V: TRBV7-8
size: NA
D: NA
J: TRBJ2-5
DNA: TGTGCCAGCAGCTTATCCCGCAGGGGGGAGGCCGAAGAGACCCAGTACTTC
CDR3: CASSLSRRGEAEETQYF

V: TRBV2
size: few
D: NA
J: TRBJ2-3
DNA: TGTGCCAGCAGTGTAGGCTACACAGATACGCAGTATTTT
CDR3: CASSVGYTDTQYF

V: TRBV27
size: NA
D: TRBD1
J: TRBJ1-6
DNA: TGTGCCAGCAGTTTTCAGACAGGGGCGGCCTCACCCCTCCACTTT
CDR3: CASSFQTGAASPLHF

V: TRBV6-5
size: NA
D: NA
J: TRBJ1-2
DNA: TGTGCCAGCAGTTACCTCAGGAGGGCTAACTATGGCTACACCTTC
CDR3: CASSYLRRANYGYTF

V: TRBV23-1
size: NA
D: NA
J: TRBJ1-3
DNA: TGCGCCAGCAGACAAATAGACATCCACTCTGGAAACACCATATATTTT
CDR3: CASRQIDIHSGNTIYF

V: TRBV7-2
size: NA
D: NA
J: TRBJ1-1
DNA: TGTGCCAGCAGCTTAAACCCAGGGTGGAACACTGAAGCTTTCTTT
CDR3: CASSLNPGWNTEAFF

V: TRBV6-5
size: NA
D: NA
J: TRBJ2-4
DNA: TGTGCCAGCAGTTACTCGGGCGGGCGGGCGTCAAACATTCAGTACTTC
CDR3: CASSYSGGRASNIQYF

V: TRBV25-1
size: NA
D: NA
J: TRBJ1-1
DNA: TGTGCCAGCAGGGACCGTTTGAACACTGAAGCTTTCTTT
CDR3: CASRDRLNTEAFF

V: TRBV6-6
size: NA
D: NA
J: TRBJ2-5
DNA: TGTGCCAGCAGTTACTCTGGAGGGGTCCAAGAGACCCAGTACTTC
CDR3: CASSYSGGVQETQYF

V: TRBV5-1
size: NA
D: NA
J: TRBJ2-2
DNA: TGCGCCAGCAGCTGGGCGAGGGGGGAGCTGTTTTTT
CDR3: CASSWARGELFF

V: TRBV7-9
size: NA
D: NA
J: TRBJ2-5
DNA: TGTGCCAGCAGCCTAAAAGAGACCCAGTACTTC
CDR3: CASSLKETQYF

V: TRBV2
size: NA
D: NA
J: TRBJ2-7
DNA: TGTGCCAGCAGTTACCGGCTTTTGTCTATTGGGACCATCTACGAGCAGTACTTC
CDR3: CASSYRLLSIGTIYEQYF

V: TRBV7-8
size: NA
D: NA
J: TRBJ1-3
DNA: TGTGCCAGCAGCCGTCTCTCTGGAAACACCATATATTTT
CDR3: CASSRLSGNTIYF

V: TRBV11-2
size: NA
D: NA
J: TRBJ2-7
DNA: TGTGCCAGCACCGCCTCGGGGGTACCCTCCTACGAGCAGTACTTC
CDR3: CASTASGVPSYEQYF

V: TRBV4-1
size: NA
D: NA
J: TRBJ1-4
DNA: TGCGCCAGCAGCCGTTCCCCCGTGGGGGGCCTGAATGAAAAACTGTTTTTT
CDR3: CASSRSPVGGLNEKLFF

V: TRBV19
size: once
D: NA
J: TRBJ2-5
DNA: TGTGCCAGTAGTCCCCTGGGGGGGCCTCGAGAGACCCAGTACTTC
CDR3: CASSPLGGPRETQYF

V: TRBV4-1
size: NA
D: NA
J: TRBJ2-5
DNA: TGCGCCAGCAGCCAAGGGCGGTACGAAGAGACCCAGTACTTC
CDR3: CASSQGRYEETQYF